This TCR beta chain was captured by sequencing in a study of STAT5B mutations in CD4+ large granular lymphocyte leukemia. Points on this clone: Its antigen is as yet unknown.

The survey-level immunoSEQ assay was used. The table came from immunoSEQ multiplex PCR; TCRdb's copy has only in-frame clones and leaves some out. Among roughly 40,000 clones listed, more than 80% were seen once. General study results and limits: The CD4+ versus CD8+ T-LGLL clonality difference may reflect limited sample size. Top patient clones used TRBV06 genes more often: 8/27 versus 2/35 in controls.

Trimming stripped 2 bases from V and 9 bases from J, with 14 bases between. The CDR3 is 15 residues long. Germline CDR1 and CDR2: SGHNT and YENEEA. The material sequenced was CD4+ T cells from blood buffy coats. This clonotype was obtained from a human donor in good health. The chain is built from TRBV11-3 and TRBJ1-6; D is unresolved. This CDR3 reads CASSLFRETPSPLHF. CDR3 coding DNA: TGTGCCAGCAGCTTATTCCGAGAGACACCTTCACCCCTCCACTTT.